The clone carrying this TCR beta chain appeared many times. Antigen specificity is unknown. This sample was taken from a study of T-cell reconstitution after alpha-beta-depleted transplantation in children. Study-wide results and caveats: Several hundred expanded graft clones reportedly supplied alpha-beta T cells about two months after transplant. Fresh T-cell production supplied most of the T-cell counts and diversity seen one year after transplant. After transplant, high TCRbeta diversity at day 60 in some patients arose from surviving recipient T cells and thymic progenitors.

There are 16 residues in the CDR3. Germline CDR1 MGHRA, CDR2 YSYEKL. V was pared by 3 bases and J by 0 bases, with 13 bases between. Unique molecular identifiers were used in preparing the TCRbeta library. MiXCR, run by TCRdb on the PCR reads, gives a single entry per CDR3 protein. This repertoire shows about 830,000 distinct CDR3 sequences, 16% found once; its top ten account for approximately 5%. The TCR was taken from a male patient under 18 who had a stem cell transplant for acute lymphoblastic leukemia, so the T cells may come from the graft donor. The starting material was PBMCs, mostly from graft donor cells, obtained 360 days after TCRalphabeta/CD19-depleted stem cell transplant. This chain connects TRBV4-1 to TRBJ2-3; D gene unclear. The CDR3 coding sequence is TGCGCCAGCAGCCAGCCACGAGGATTTAGCACAGATACGCAGTATTTT. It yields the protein CASSQPRGFSTDTQYF.